This T cell receptor beta chain is drawn from a study of post-analysis software for immune sequencing data. Study overall: Secondary progressive, relapsing-remitting and progressive-relapsing multiple sclerosis were among the included disease courses. Regarding the study as a whole: Samples sharing a preparation batch grouped tightly together when assessed by F measure. For normalized Chao1 diversity, multiple sclerosis patients scored significantly lower than controls did. TRBV5-6, TRBV5-1 and TRBV20-1 belonged to a set of roughly 5 TRBV segments that were more frequent in patients than controls.

The CDR3 has 14 residues. Germline V gives CDR1 MNHNY, CDR2 SVGAGI (reference sequence). Deletions cut 7 bases from V and 0 bases from J, with 12 bases between. Worth noting for this clonotype: Its matching antigen is unknown.

The authors incorporated unique molecular identifiers into the TCR beta cDNA libraries. T cells numbering roughly 1 to 11 million yielded cDNA molecules that totaled about 500,000. In TCRdb, the PCR reads were re-called with MiXCR into one record per CDR3 protein. The repertoire includes fewer than 850,000 distinct CDR3 sequences, 30% of them detected once, and approximately 0.55% sits in the top ten. The sequencing input was blood. The receptor comes from a girl aged 5-17 years with multiple sclerosis. The rearrangement joins TRBV6-6 to TRBJ1-2; D not resolved. CDR3 in DNA: TGTGCCAGCACACACCGTTTTACTAACTATGGCTACACCTTC. Translating gives CASTHRFTNYGYTF.